This T cell receptor beta chain was sequenced for a study of blood T cell repertoires in COVID-19. Under the authors' procedure: Counts of nucleated cells, estimated from reference gene primer amplification, were obtained. Data came from immunoSEQ multiplex PCR; TCRdb stores just in-frame clones and leaves some out. The V and J calls and clone size come from that table; D and trimming were worked out from the DNA. The profile shows roughly 380,000 clones, about 88% of them singletons. Assignments of participants to cohorts depended upon their own reported clinical history. The germline gives CDR1 LNHDA, CDR2 SQIVND (reference sequence). The CDR3 is made up of 15 amino acids. V gave up 4 bases and J gave up 4 bases; unmatched junction bases: 5.

The gene calls are TRBV19 and TRBJ2-1; 9 bases agree with TRBD1. The clonotype comes from a woman in her 30s who had recovered from COVID-19. Material: PBMCs or T cells enriched from blood (not recorded which). The CDR3 region has the DNA TGTGCCAGTAGTACCGACAGGGGGATATACAATGAGCAGTTCTTC. Its translation is CASSTDRGIYNEQFF.